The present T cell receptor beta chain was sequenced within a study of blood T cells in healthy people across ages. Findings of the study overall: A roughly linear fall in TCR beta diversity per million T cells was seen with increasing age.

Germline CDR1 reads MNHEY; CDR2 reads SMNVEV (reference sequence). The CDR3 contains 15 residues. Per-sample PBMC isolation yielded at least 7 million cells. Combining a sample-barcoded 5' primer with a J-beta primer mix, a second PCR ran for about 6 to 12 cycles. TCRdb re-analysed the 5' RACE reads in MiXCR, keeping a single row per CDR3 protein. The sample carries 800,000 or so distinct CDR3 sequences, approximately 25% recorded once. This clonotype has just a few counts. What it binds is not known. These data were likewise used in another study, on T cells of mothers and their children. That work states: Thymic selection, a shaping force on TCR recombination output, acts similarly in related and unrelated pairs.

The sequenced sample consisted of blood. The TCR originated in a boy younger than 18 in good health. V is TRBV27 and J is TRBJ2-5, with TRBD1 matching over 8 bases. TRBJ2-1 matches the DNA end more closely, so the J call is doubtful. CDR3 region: CASSWEGQGRNEQFF. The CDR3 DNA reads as TGTGCCAGCAGTTGGGAAGGACAGGGACGGAATGAGCAGTTCTTC.